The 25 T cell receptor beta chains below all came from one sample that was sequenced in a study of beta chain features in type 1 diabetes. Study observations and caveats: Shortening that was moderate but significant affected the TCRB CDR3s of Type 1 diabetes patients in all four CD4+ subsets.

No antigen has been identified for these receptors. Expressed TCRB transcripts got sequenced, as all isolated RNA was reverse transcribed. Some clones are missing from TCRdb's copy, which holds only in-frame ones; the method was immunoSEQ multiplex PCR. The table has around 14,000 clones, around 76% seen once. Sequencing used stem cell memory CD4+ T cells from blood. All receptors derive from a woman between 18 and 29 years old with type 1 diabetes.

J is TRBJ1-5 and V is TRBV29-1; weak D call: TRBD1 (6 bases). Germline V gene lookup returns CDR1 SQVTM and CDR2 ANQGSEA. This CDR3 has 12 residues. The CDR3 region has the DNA TGCACCGTGGGGGGGCCCAGGCAGCCCCAGCATTTT. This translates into CTVGGPRQPQHF.

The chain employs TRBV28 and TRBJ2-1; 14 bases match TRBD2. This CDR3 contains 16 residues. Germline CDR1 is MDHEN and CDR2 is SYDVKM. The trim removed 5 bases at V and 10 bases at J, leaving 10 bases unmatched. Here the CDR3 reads CASSTGTSGSWEEQFF. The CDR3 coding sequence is TGTGCCAGCAGTACCGGGACTAGCGGGAGTTGGGAGGAGCAGTTCTTC.

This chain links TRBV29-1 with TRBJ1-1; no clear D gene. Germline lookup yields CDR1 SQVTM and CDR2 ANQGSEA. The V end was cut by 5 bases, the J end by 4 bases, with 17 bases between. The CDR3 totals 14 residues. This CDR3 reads CSVLPSSTGTEAFF. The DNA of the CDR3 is TGCAGCGTTCTCCCCTCGTCGACTGGCACTGAAGCTTTCTTT.

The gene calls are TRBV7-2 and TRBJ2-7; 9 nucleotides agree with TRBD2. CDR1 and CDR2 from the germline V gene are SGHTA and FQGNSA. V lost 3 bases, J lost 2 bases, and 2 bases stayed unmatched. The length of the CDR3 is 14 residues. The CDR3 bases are TGTGCCAGCAGCTTCCTAGCGGGAACCTACGAGCAGTACTTC. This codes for CASSFLAGTYEQYF.

CDR3 bases: TGTGCCATCAGTTTGGACGGGAGCTCCTACGAGCAGTACTTC. This encodes CAISLDGSSYEQYF. The chain has TRBV10-3 and TRBJ2-7; maybe TRBD2 (6 bases). Germline CDR1 reads ENHRY; CDR2 reads SYGVKD. The ends were cut back, 5 bases at V and 0 bases at J, with 11 bases in the middle. The CDR3 is made up of 14 amino acids.

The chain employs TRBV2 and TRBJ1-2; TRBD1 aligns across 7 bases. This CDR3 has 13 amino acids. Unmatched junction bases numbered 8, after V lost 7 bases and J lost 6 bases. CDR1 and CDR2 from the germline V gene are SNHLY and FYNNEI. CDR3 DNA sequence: TGTGCCAGCACCCAAGACAGGGTTGATGGCTACACCTTC. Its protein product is CASTQDRVDGYTF. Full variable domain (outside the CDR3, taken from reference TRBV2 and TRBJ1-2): EPEVTQTPSHQVTQMGQEVILRCVPISNHLYFYWYRQILGQKVEFLVSFYNNEISEKSEIFDDQFSVERPDGSNFTLKIRSTKLEDSAMYFCASTQDRVDGYTFGSGTRLTVV.

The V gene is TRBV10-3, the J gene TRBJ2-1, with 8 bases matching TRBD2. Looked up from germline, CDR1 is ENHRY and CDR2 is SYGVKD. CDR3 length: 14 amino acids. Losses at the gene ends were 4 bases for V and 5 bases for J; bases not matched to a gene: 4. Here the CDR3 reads CAISGLARDNEQFF. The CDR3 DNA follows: TGTGCCATCAGTGGACTAGCGAGGGACAATGAGCAGTTCTTC.

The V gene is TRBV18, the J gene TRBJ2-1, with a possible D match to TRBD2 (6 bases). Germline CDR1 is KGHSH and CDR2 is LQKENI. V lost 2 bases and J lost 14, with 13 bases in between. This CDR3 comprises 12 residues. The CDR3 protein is CASSPTGESEFF. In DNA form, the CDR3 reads TGTGCCAGCTCACCAACGGGGGAGTCAGAGTTCTTC.

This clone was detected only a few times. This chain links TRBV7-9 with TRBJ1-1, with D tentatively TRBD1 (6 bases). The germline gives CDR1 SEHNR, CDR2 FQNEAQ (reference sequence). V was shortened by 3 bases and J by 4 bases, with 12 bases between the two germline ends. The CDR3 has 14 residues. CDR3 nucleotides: TGTGCCAGCAGCTTGAAGGGGGAAGGCACTGAAGCTTTCTTT. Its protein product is CASSLKGEGTEAFF.

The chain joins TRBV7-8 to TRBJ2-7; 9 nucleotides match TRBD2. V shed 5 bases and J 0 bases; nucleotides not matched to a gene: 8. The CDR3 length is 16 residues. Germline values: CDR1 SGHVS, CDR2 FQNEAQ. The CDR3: CASSLGLATSSYEQYF. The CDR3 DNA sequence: TGTGCCAGCAGCCTAGGACTAGCGACAAGCTCCTACGAGCAGTACTTC. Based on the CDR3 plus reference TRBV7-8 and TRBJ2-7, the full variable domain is GAGVSQSPRYKVAKRGQDVALRCDPISGHVSLFWYQQALGQGPEFLTYFQNEAQLDKSGLPSDRFFAERPEGSVSTLKIQRTQQEDSAVYLCASSLGLATSSYEQYFGPGTRLTVT.

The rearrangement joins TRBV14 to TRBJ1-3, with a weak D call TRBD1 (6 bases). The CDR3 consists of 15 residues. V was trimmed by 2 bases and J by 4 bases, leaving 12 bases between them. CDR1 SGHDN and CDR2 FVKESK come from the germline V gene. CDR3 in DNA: TGTGCCAGCAGCCAATGGGGGCGCACGGGAAACACCATATATTTT. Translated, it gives CASSQWGRTGNTIYF.

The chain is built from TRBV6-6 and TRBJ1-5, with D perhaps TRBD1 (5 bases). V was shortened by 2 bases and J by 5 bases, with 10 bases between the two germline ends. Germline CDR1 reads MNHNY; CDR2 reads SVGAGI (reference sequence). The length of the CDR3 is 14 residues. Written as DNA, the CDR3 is TGTGCCAGCAGTTACGCGGGAGGGGATCAGCCCCAGCATTTT. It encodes CASSYAGGDQPQHF.

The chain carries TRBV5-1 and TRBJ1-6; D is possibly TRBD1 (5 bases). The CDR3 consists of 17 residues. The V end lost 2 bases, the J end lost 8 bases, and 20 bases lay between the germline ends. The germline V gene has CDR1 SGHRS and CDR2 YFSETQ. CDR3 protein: CASSFDSLGLRDSPLHF. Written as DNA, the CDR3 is TGCGCCAGCAGCTTCGACAGCCTCGGGCTAAGGGATTCACCCCTCCACTTT.

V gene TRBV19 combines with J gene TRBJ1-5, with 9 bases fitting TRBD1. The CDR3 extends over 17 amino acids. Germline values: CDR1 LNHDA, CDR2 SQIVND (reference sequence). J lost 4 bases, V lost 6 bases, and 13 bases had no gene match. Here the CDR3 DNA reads TGTGCCAGTAGCACTTTTACCGGGACAGGGCGGAATCAGCCCCAGCATTTT. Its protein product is CASSTFTGTGRNQPQHF.

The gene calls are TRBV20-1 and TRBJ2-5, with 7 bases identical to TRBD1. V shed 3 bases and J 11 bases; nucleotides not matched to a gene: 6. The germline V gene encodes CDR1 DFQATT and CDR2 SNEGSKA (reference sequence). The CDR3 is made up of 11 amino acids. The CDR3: CSARTGLEQYF. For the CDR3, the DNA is TGCAGTGCTAGGACAGGGTTGGAGCAGTACTTC.

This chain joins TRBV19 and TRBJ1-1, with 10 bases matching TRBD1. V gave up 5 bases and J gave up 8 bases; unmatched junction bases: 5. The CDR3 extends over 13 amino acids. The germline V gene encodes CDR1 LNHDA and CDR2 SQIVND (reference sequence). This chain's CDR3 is CASSPTTGGEAFF. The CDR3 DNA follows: TGTGCCAGTAGTCCGACGACAGGGGGCGAAGCTTTCTTT. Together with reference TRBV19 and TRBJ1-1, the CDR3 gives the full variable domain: DGGITQSPKYLFRKEGQNVTLSCEQNLNHDAMYWYRQDPGQGLRLIYYSQIVNDFQKGDIAEGYSVSREKKESFPLTVTSAQKNPTAFYLCASSPTTGGEAFFGQGTRLTVV.

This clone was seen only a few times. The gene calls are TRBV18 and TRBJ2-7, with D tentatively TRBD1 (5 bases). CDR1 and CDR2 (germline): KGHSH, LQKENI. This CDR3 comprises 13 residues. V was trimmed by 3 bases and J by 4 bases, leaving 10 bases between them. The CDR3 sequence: CASSPQGAYEQYF. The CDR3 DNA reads TGTGCCAGCTCACCCCAGGGTGCGTACGAGCAGTACTTC.

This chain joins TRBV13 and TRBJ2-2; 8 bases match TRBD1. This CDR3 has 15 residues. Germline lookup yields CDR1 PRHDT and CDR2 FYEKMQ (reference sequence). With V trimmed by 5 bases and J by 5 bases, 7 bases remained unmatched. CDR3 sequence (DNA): TGTGCCAGCAGCCTCAGGGGGCAGGGTACCGGGGAGCTGTTTTTT. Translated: CASSLRGQGTGELFF.

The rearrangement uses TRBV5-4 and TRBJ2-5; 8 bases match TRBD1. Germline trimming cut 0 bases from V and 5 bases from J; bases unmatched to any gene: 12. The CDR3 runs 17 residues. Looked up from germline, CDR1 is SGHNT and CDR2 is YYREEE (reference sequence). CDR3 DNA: TGTGCCAGCAGCTTGGGTACCACAACAGGGGGGCGGGAGACCCAGTACTTC. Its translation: CASSLGTTTGGRETQYF.

The CDR3 nucleotides are TGCGCCAGCAGCCTGGGGACTAGCGGAGGAGAGACCCAGTACTTC. Translating it yields CASSLGTSGGETQYF. V gene TRBV5-1 combines with J gene TRBJ2-5; 11 nucleotides agree with TRBD2. V shed 4 bases, J shed 4 bases, and the junction held 6 bases outside the gene matches. The CDR3 contains 15 residues. CDR1 and CDR2 (germline): SGHRS, YFSETQ.

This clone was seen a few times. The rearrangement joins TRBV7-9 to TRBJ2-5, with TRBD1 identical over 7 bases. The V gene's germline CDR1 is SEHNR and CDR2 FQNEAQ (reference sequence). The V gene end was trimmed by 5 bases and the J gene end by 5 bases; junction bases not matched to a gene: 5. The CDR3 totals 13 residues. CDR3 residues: CASSQGEWETQYF. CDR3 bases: TGTGCCAGCAGCCAGGGGGAGTGGGAGACCCAGTACTTC.

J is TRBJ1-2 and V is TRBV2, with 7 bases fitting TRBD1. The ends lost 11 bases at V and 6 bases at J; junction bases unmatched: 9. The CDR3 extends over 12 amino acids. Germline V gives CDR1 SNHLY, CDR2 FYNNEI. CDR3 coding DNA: TGTGCCGTCCCGGGACAGCCCAATGGCTACACCTTC. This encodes CAVPGQPNGYTF.

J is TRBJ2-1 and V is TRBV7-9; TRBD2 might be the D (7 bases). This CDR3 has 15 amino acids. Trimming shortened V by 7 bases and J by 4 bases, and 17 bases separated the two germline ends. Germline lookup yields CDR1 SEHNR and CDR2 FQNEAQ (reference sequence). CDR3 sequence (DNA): TGTGCCAGCACCCCTCGGGGGAGGGGGTACAATGAGCAGTTCTTC. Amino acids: CASTPRGRGYNEQFF. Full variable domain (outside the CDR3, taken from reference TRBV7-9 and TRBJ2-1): DTGVSQNPRHKITKRGQNVTFRCDPISEHNRLYWYRQTLGQGPEFLTYFQNEAQLEKSRLLSDRFSAERPKGSFSTLEIQRTEQGDSAMYLCASTPRGRGYNEQFFGPGTRLTVL.

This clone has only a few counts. CDR3: CASSHTSGSRDTQYF. The CDR3 DNA reads TGCGCCAGCAGCCATACTAGCGGGAGCAGGGATACGCAGTATTTT. This chain connects TRBV5-1 to TRBJ2-3; 11 bases line up with TRBD2. The CDR3 contains 15 residues. Germline-derived CDR1 and CDR2 are SGHRS and YFSETQ. The V segment lost 4 bases and the J segment 6 bases; nucleotides outside the gene matches: 7. Combining the CDR3 with reference TRBV5-1 and TRBJ2-3 gives the whole variable domain KAGVTQTPRYLIKTRGQQVTLSCSPISGHRSVSWYQQTPGQGLQFLFEYFSETQRNKGNFPGRFSGRQFSNSRSEMNVSTLELGDSALYLCASSHTSGSRDTQYFGPGTRLTVL.

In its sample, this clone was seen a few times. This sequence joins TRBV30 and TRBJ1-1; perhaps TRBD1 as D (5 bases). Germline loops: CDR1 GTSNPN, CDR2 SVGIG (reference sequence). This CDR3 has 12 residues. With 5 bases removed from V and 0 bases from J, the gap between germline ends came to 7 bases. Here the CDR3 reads CAWGHLNTEAFF. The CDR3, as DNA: TGTGCCTGGGGACACTTGAACACTGAAGCTTTCTTT.